This T cell receptor beta chain was sequenced for a study of CD8 T cells in ankylosing spondylitis. Study-wide points: Several highly homologous variants made up a TCR beta motif, and this motif appeared characteristic of ankylosing spondylitis blood. A subset of motif variants has previously been described in the synovial fluid and blood of reactive arthritis. Disease-associated clones were CD8+ and fairly uncommon in peripheral blood.

This CDR3 has 19 amino acids. The germline gives CDR1 SGDLS, CDR2 YYNGEE. Losses at the gene ends were 3 bases for V and 0 bases for J; bases not matched to a gene: 12. MiXCR, run by TCRdb on the 5' RACE reads, gives a single entry per CDR3 protein. The sample holds tens of thousands of distinct CDR3 sequences, over 3.5% seen once. Comments on this clonotype: Its matching antigen is unknown.

The sequenced material came from blood, either unsorted or a sorted T cell fraction (not recorded which). The receptor was isolated from a female donor with ankylosing spondylitis or in good health (not recorded which). V usage is TRBV9 and J usage is TRBJ2-6, with TRBD1 matching over 7 bases. The CDR3, as DNA: TGTGCCAGCAGCGCGAGCCGGGACAGATCATTCTCTGGGGCCAACGTCCTGACTTTC. Protein: CASSASRDRSFSGANVLTF.